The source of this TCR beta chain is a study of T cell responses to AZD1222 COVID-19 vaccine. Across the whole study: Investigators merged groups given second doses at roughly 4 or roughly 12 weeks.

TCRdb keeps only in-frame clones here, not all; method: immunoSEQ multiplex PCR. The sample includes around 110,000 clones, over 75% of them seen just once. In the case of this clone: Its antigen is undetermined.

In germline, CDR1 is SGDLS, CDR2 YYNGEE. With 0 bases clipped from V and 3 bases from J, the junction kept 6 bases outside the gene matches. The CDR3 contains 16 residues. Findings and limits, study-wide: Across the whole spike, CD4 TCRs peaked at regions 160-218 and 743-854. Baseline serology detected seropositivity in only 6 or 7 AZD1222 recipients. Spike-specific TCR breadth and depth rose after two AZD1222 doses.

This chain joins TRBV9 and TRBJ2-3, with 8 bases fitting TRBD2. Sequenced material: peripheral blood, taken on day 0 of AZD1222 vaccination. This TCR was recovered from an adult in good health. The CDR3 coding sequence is TGTGCCAGCAGCGTAGGTTCCAGCGGGAGTACAGATACGCAGTATTTT. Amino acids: CASSVGSSGSTDTQYF.